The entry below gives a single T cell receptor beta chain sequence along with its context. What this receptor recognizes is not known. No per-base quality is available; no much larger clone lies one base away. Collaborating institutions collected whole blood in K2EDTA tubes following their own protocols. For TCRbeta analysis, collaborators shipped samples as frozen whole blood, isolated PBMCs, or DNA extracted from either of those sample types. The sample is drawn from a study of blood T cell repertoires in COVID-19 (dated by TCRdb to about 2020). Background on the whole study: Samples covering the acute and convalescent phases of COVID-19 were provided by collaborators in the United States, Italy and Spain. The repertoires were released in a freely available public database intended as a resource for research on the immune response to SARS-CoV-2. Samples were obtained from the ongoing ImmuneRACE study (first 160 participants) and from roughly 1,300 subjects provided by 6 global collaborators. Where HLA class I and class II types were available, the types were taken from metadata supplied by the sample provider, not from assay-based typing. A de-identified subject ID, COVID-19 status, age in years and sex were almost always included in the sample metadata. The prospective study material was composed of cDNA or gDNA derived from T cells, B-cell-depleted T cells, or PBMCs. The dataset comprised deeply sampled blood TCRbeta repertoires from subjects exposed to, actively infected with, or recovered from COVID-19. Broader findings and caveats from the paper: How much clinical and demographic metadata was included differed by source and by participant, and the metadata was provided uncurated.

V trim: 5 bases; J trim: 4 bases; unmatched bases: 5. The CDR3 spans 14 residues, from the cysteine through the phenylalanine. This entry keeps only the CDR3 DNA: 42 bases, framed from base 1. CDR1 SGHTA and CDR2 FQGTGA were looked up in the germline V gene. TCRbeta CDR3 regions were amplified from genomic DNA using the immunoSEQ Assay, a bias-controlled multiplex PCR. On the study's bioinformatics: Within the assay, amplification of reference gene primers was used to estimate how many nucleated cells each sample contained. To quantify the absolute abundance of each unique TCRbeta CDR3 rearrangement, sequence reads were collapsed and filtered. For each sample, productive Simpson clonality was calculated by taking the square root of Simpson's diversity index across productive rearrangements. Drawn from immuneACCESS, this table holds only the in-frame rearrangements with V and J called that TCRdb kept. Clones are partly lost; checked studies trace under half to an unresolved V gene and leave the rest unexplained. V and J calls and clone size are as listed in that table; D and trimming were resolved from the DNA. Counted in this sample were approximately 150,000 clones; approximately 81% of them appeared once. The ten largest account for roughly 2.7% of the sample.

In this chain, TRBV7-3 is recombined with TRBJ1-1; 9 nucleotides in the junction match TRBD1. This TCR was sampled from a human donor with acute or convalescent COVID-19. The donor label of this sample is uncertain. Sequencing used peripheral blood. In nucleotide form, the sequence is TGTGCCAGCAGCCCGGGACAGGGCTTCACTGAAGCTTTCTTT. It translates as CASSPGQGFTEAFF.